One sample yielded the 13 T cell receptor beta chains listed below, sequenced in a study of T cell responses to AZD1222 COVID-19 vaccine. Sequenced by immunoSEQ multiplex PCR; TCRdb stores in-frame clones only, minus some. Among roughly 130,000 clones listed, roughly 89% were seen once. The material was peripheral blood, obtained on day 0 of AZD1222 vaccination. All receptors come from an adult in good health.

A few counts support this clone. J is TRBJ2-3 and V is TRBV4-1; possibly TRBD1 or TRBD2 for D (5 bases each). Trimming took 0 bases from V and 6 from J, leaving 16 bases between them. Germline-derived CDR1 and CDR2 are MGHRA and YSYEKL. The CDR3 loop spans 16 amino acids. For the CDR3, the DNA is TGCGCCAGCAGCCAAGACCGGGACCCTCCCCTGGATACGCAGTATTTT. Translating gives CASSQDRDPPLDTQYF.

This clone was found a few times. The chain uses TRBV10-2 and TRBJ1-1; D might be TRBD1 (5 bases). The V end was cut by 6 bases, the J end by 1 base, with 27 bases between. Germline V gene sequence: CDR1 WSHSY, CDR2 SAAADI. CDR3 length equals 19 residues. This CDR3 reads CASSEGLITVTLPNTEAFF. CDR3 in DNA: TGCGCCAGCAGCGAGGGACTAATTACGGTGACTTTGCCGAACACTGAAGCTTTCTTT.

The V gene is TRBV27, the J gene TRBJ2-1; D may be TRBD2 (5 bases). Trimming cost V 6 bases and J 6 bases, with 12 bases left between them. CDR1 is MNHEY and CDR2 is SMNVEV in the germline V gene (reference sequence). The CDR3 loop spans 13 amino acids. DNA for the CDR3: TGTGCCAGCAGCTACGGGAAGCTCAATGAGCAGTTCTTC. Protein product: CASSYGKLNEQFF.

This clone was seen just once. This rearrangement joins TRBV5-1 to TRBJ1-5; D is undetermined. V dropped 3 bases and J dropped 1 base, with 5 bases sitting between them. Germline V gene lookup returns CDR1 SGHRS and CDR2 YFSETQ. This CDR3 is built from 13 residues. The CDR3 nucleotides are TGCGCCAGCAGCTGGGGAAGCAATCAGCCCCAGCATTTT. Translation: CASSWGSNQPQHF. The complete variable domain, with remaining parts taken from reference TRBV5-1 and TRBJ1-5, reads KAGVTQTPRYLIKTRGQQVTLSCSPISGHRSVSWYQQTPGQGLQFLFEYFSETQRNKGNFPGRFSGRQFSNSRSEMNVSTLELGDSALYLCASSWGSNQPQHFGDGTRLSIL.

The chain uses TRBV30 and TRBJ1-1; D remains unclear. The CDR3 runs to 11 residues. Germline V gene lookup returns CDR1 GTSNPN and CDR2 SVGIG (reference sequence). V was shortened by 4 bases and J by 11 bases, with 14 bases between the two germline ends. The CDR3 DNA is TGTGCCTGGACCCCCGGACGAGTTGCTTTCTTT. Its protein product is CAWTPGRVAFF.

This sequence joins TRBV28 and TRBJ2-7, with 9 bases that match TRBD2. The trim removed 3 bases at V and 0 bases at J, leaving 6 bases unmatched. This CDR3 comprises 16 residues. Germline V gene data show CDR1 as MDHEN and CDR2 as SYDVKM. CDR3 region: CASSFALAGLSYEQYF. CDR3 DNA: TGTGCCAGCAGTTTCGCGCTAGCGGGACTCTCCTACGAGCAGTACTTC.

The chain couples TRBV5-1 to TRBJ2-5, with D perhaps assigned TRBD1 or TRBD2 (6 bases each). Per the germline V gene, CDR1 is SGHRS and CDR2 is YFSETQ. Trimming shortened V by 4 bases and J by 2 bases, and 15 bases separated the two germline ends. This CDR3 comprises 15 residues. This CDR3 reads CASSPNTGAQETQYF. CDR3 nucleotide sequence: TGCGCCAGCAGCCCCAACACGGGGGCACAAGAGACCCAGTACTTC.

The chain couples TRBV27 to TRBJ2-1, with D unresolved. Trimming took off 2 bases at V and 6 bases at J, with 8 bases between the two ends. The CDR3 runs 13 residues. CDR1 and CDR2 (germline): MNHEY, SMNVEV (reference sequence). This chain's CDR3 is CASSLRVPNEQFF. The CDR3 DNA is TGTGCCAGCAGTTTAAGGGTCCCCAATGAGCAGTTCTTC.

The chain is built from TRBV6-1 and TRBJ2-3; D not resolved. CDR1 MNHNS and CDR2 SASEGT come from the germline V gene. V gave up 3 bases and J gave up 0 bases, with 10 bases separating them. CDR3 length equals 15 residues. CDR3 in DNA: TGTGCCAGCAGTGAGCAGCTCGGTAGCACAGATACGCAGTATTTT. Its translation is CASSEQLGSTDTQYF.

This rearrangement joins TRBV15 to TRBJ1-1; a weak D match, TRBD1 (6 bases). The CDR3 contains 16 residues. The V and J ends lost 0 bases and 7 bases respectively, with 18 bases between them. CDR1 is LNHNV, CDR2 YYDKDF, per germline (reference sequence). The CDR3: CATSRDPTGPQSEAFF. CDR3 DNA sequence: TGTGCCACCAGCAGAGACCCGACAGGACCTCAGAGTGAAGCTTTCTTT.

This clone was seen once. J is TRBJ2-7 and V is TRBV4-3; the D is unclear. The V end was cut by 2 bases, the J end by 2 bases, with 13 bases between. Looked up from germline, CDR1 is LGHNA and CDR2 is YSLEER. There are 15 residues in the CDR3. The CDR3 is CASSQSRTQTYEQYF. CDR3 bases: TGCGCCAGCAGCCAATCAAGGACCCAAACCTACGAGCAGTACTTC.

V and J are TRBV1 and TRBJ1-4; the DNA was not compared with TRBD1, the D call given in the table. TRBV1 is tagged as a pseudogene. This CDR3 is 14 amino acids long. The CDR3 coding sequence is TGCACCACCTCGGCGAACAGTCCTAATGAAAAACTGTTTTTT. Its protein is CTTSANSPNEKLFF.

The chain carries TRBV9 and TRBJ1-1; D gene ambiguous. Looked up from germline, CDR1 is SGDLS and CDR2 is YYNGEE. Trimming removed 7 bases from V and 3 bases from J, with 10 bases in between. The CDR3 totals 12 residues. Here the CDR3 reads CASGRVDTEAFF. CDR3 in DNA: TGTGCCAGCGGGAGGGTCGACACTGAAGCTTTCTTT.